One sample yielded the 9 T cell receptor beta chains listed below, sequenced in a study of blood T cells in healthy people across ages. It was with a sample-barcoded 5' primer and a J-beta primer mix that a second PCR of about 7 to 12 cycles was run. One entry per CDR3 protein results from TCRdb running MiXCR on the 5' RACE reads. The sample has roughly 900,000 distinct CDR3 sequences; 40% to 60% are singletons. Material: blood. Receptor source: a man under 40 in good health.

DNA of the CDR3: TGCAGTGCTAGAGATGCGGGGGGGTCCTACGAGCAGTACTTC. Its protein product is CSARDAGGSYEQYF. This rearrangement joins TRBV20-1 to TRBJ2-7; 9 bases map to TRBD2. Germline CDR1 reads DFQATT; CDR2 reads SNEGSKA (reference sequence). V lost 0 bases, J lost 1 base, and 1 base stayed unmatched. This CDR3 spans 14 amino acids.

V gene TRBV6-1 combines with J gene TRBJ2-5; D is perhaps TRBD2 (6 bases). V lost 1 base and J 2 bases, leaving 11 bases between the germline ends. Germline V gene data show CDR1 as MNHNS and CDR2 as SASEGT. The CDR3 sequence is 15 residues long. CDR3 nucleotides: TGTGCCAGCAGTGAAGGGGCTAGCGAGCAAGAGACCCAGTACTTC. Residues: CASSEGASEQETQYF.

J is TRBJ1-5 and V is TRBV6-1; 10 bases line up with TRBD1. V lost 5 bases and J lost 4; bases outside the gene matches: 5. The CDR3 contains 15 residues. CDR1 and CDR2 from the germline V gene are MNHNS and SASEGT. The CDR3 region has the DNA TGTGCCAGCAGTTGGGACAGGGGAGAAAATCAGCCCCAGCATTTT. This gives the protein CASSWDRGENQPQHF.

This clonotype was seen only a few times. V gene TRBV10-3 combines with J gene TRBJ2-5; D gene uncertain. The CDR3 has 13 residues. Trimming stripped 0 bases from V and 5 bases from J, with 7 bases between. Germline-derived CDR1 and CDR2 are ENHRY and SYGVKD. CDR3 DNA sequence: TGTGCCATCAGTGAGTCGCCTTTGGAGACCCAGTACTTC. It translates to CAISESPLETQYF.

This clonotype was observed a few times. The J gene is TRBJ1-1, the V gene TRBV3-1; weak D call: TRBD1 (5 bases). Trimming removed 2 bases at V and 7 bases at J, with 14 bases between. Looked up from germline, CDR1 is LGHDT and CDR2 is YNNKEL (reference sequence). There are 14 residues in the CDR3. In DNA form, the CDR3 reads TGTGCCAGCAGCCAATCGCCCGGGGGGGATGAAGCTTTCTTT. It encodes CASSQSPGGDEAFF.

This rearrangement joins TRBV4-1 to TRBJ2-7; D gene unclear. V lost 0 bases to trimming and J lost 6 bases, with 15 bases between them. Germline loops: CDR1 MGHRA, CDR2 YSYEKL. CDR3 size: 15 residues. The CDR3 DNA reads TGCGCCAGCAGCCAAGATCAGTATGGACGGTCCGAGCAGTACTTC. Protein: CASSQDQYGRSEQYF.

The chain employs TRBV20-1 and TRBJ2-7; 10 bases fit TRBD2. Germline V CDR1 and CDR2: DFQATT, SNEGSKA (reference sequence). This CDR3 has 13 amino acids. Trimming took 5 bases from V and 6 from J; bases not matched to a gene: 7. The DNA of the CDR3 is TGCAGTGCTGCCCTAGCGGGAGTTCCCGAGCAGTACTTC. Its translation is CSAALAGVPEQYF.

The J gene is TRBJ2-3, the V gene TRBV24-1, with D perhaps TRBD2 (6 bases). Germline assignment: CDR1 KGHDR and CDR2 SFDVKD. The V end lost 4 bases, the J end lost 0 bases, and 10 bases lay between the germline ends. The CDR3 is made up of 15 amino acids. The CDR3 nucleotides are TGTGCCACCAGTGAGCGGGACTTGAGCACAGATACGCAGTATTTT. This codes for CATSERDLSTDTQYF.

The chain employs TRBV7-8 and TRBJ1-5; a possible D gene is TRBD1 (6 bases). Germline CDR1 and CDR2: SGHVS and FQNEAQ. Deletions cut 4 bases from V and 7 bases from J, with 14 bases between. The CDR3 extends over 14 amino acids. The CDR3, as DNA: TGTGCCAGCAGCTACCAGGAGGGGGGACAGCCCCAGCATTTT. Residues: CASSYQEGGQPQHF. Filled out from reference TRBV7-8 and TRBJ1-5, the complete variable domain reads GAGVSQSPRYKVAKRGQDVALRCDPISGHVSLFWYQQALGQGPEFLTYFQNEAQLDKSGLPSDRFFAERPEGSVSTLKIQRTQQEDSAVYLCASSYQEGGQPQHFGDGTRLSIL.